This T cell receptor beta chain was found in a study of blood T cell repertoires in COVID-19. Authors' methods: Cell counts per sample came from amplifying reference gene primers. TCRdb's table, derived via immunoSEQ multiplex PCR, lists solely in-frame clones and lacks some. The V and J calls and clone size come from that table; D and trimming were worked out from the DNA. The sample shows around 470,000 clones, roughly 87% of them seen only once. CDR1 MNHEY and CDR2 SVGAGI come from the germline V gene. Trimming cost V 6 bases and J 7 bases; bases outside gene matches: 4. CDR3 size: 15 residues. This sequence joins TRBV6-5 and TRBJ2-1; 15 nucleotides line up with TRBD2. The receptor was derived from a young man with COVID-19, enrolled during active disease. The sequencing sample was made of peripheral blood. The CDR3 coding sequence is TGTGCCAGCAGGCGGACTAGCGGGAGGGGAAATGAGCAGTTCTTC. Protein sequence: CASRRTSGRGNEQFF.